This TCR beta chain was found in a study of blood T cell repertoires in COVID-19. Study-wide context: Samples of COVID-19 (acute and convalescent) were obtained from the United States, Italy and Spain. In each case, the material was cDNA or gDNA derived from T cells, B-cell-depleted T cells, or PBMCs.

Germline V gene data show CDR1 as LNHDA and CDR2 as SQIVND (reference sequence). This CDR3 spans 16 amino acids. The J segment lost 1 base and the V segment lost 5 bases, leaving 5 bases of the junction unmatched. Per the original methods: Amplification from reference gene primers served as the basis for estimated nucleated cell counts. Only in-frame clones appear in the TCRdb table, and some are missing; sequencing was by immunoSEQ multiplex PCR. That table supplies the V and J calls and clone size; D and trimming were determined from the DNA. Of 300,000 or so clones detected, roughly 82% appear once; the ten largest clones hold around 1.6%.

Source material: peripheral blood. V usage is TRBV19 and J usage is TRBJ2-2; 9 positions match TRBD2. This TCR came from a woman aged 50 to 60 with acute or convalescent COVID-19. In DNA form, the CDR3 reads TGTGCCAGTAGTTCCGGACTAGCGAGGAACACCGGGGAGCTGTTTTTT. It specifies CASSSGLARNTGELFF.